This TCR beta chain was recovered during a study of OX40 agonist ivuxolimab in advanced cancers. The repertoire was sequenced with immunoSEQ multiplex PCR; TCRdb's copy has only in-frame clones and lacks some. The top ten clones hold roughly 0.7% of a sample with tens of thousands of clones, about 87% of them seen once. Findings and limits, study-wide: Nonresponders, in some cases, also had low normalized T-cell clonal expansion.

Per the germline V gene, CDR1 is SGHRS and CDR2 is YFSETQ. This CDR3 contains 15 residues. The V end was cut by 0 bases, the J end by 2 bases, with 6 bases between. This clone was seen a few times. Its antigen is unidentified. The rearrangement links TRBV5-1 to TRBJ2-6; D is unclear. The clonotype comes from an adult with an advanced solid tumor such as melanoma, head and neck, liver or kidney cancer. Sequencing was performed on CD4+ or CD8+ T cells sorted from blood, taken in a trial of the OX40 agonist ivuxolimab. CDR3 DNA: TGCGCCAGCAGCTTGGACCGACCTGGGGCCAACGTCCTGACTTTC. Translated, it gives CASSLDRPGANVLTF.